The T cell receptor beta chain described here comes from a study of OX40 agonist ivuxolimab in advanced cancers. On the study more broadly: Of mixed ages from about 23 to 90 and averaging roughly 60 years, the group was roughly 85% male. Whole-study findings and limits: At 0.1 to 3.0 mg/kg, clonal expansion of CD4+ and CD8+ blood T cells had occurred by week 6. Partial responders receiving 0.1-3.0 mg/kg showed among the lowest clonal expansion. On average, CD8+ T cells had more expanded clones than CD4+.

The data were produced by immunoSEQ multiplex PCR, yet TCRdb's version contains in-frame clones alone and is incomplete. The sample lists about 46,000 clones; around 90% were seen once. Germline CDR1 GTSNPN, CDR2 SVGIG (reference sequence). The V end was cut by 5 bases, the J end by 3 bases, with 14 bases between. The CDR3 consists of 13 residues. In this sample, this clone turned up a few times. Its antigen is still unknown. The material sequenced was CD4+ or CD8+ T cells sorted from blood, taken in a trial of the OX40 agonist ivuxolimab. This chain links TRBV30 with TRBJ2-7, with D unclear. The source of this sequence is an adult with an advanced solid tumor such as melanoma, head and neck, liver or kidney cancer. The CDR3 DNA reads TGTGCCTGGGCGCCCTCAGGAAACTACGAGCAGTACTTC. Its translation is CAWAPSGNYEQYF.